The present entry profiles one T cell receptor beta chain with its context. In the original processing: Scientists estimated how many nucleated cells there were by amplifying reference gene primers. Libraries were prepared by immunoSEQ multiplex PCR; TCRdb keeps only in-frame clonotypes and omits some of them. V and J calls and clone size are those listed in that table; D and trimming were worked out from the DNA. The data contain approximately 250,000 clones, about 88% of them singletons. This specimen comes from a study of blood T cell repertoires in COVID-19. About the research overall: The samples span acute and convalescent COVID-19 from the United States, Italy and Spain. T cells, B-cell-depleted T cells, or PBMCs supplied cDNA or gDNA.

The germline V and J ends were trimmed by 4 bases and 4 bases, with 19 bases remaining between them. CDR3 size: 16 residues. The germline V gene has CDR1 SNHLY and CDR2 FYNNEI. This receptor was taken from a man aged 18 to 29 with active or convalescent COVID-19. The chain couples TRBV2 to TRBJ2-5, with D possibly being TRBD1 (6 bases). Sequencing was performed on peripheral blood. CDR3 in DNA: TGTGCCAGCAGTGCGGCTTTGACTGGGACACGAGAGACCCAGTACTTC. Its translation is CASSAALTGTRETQYF.